A single TCR beta chain is shown here with its context. Sample time point: pretreatment peripheral blood. Every patient provided from 1 to 8 samples, collected pretreatment and on-treatment. The data were produced by immunoSEQ multiplex PCR, yet TCRdb's version contains in-frame clones alone and is incomplete. Among about 63,000 clones listed, 81% were seen once. J gave up 8 bases and V 6 bases, and 7 bases lay outside the gene matches. The V gene's germline CDR1 is SNHLY and CDR2 FYNNEI. The CDR3 consists of 15 residues. These data are taken from a study of PD-L1 blockade in urothelial cancer. Study-wide background: Samples came from 3 weeks, at the second dose, and 6 weeks into treatment. Blood samples contained a median 141,255 T cells.

The chain has TRBV2 and TRBJ2-2; 12 positions match TRBD2. The clonotype originates from a man aged 70-80 years with urothelial cancer. The source material was PBMCs, sampled around atezolizumab (anti-PD-L1) treatment. DNA of the CDR3: TGTGCCAGCAGACGACTAGCGGGAGCCGGGGGGGAGCTGTTTTTT. Protein sequence: CASRRLAGAGGELFF.